These 25 T cell receptor beta chains share one sample of origin, sequenced in a study of healthy donors' naive CD4 and CD8 T cells. Starting from around 470 ng of total RNA, TCR libraries were made with linear amplification. MiXCR, run by TCRdb on the reads, gives a single entry per CDR3 protein. The profile shows roughly 200,000 distinct CDR3 sequences, 65% to 75% of them singletons. The material sequenced was naive CD4+ and CD8+ T cells sorted from blood, pooled from several donors. The receptors originated from a pool of human donors in good health; the sample pools cells from several healthy donors.

This sequence joins TRBV19 and TRBJ2-1, with D uncertain. This CDR3 has 14 residues. The ends were cut back, 1 base at V and 5 bases at J, with 9 bases in the middle. Germline assignment: CDR1 LNHDA and CDR2 SQIVND (reference sequence). Here the CDR3 DNA reads TGTGCCAGTAGTATAGGATCTGGGAACAATGAGCAGTTCTTC. This encodes CASSIGSGNNEQFF. The full variable domain, with the rest looked up from reference TRBV19 and TRBJ2-1, is DGGITQSPKYLFRKEGQNVTLSCEQNLNHDAMYWYRQDPGQGLRLIYYSQIVNDFQKGDIAEGYSVSREKKESFPLTVTSAQKNPTAFYLCASSIGSGNNEQFFGPGTRLTVL.

This rearrangement joins TRBV29-1 to TRBJ2-1, with TRBD2 matching over 8 bases. With 5 bases clipped from V and 0 bases from J, the junction kept 18 bases outside the gene matches. Germline loops: CDR1 SQVTM, CDR2 ANQGSEA. The CDR3 is made up of 19 amino acids. The CDR3 DNA reads as TGCAGCGTTCTAGGGGTGACTAGCGTGACCGGATCCTCCTACAATGAGCAGTTCTTC. It encodes CSVLGVTSVTGSSYNEQFF.

The V gene is TRBV19, the J gene TRBJ1-5, with 7 bases that match TRBD1. Germline assignment: CDR1 LNHDA and CDR2 SQIVND (reference sequence). V dropped 6 bases and J dropped 0; count of bases not matched to a gene: 5. The CDR3 has 15 amino acids. The CDR3 protein is CASRQTGYSNQPQHF. CDR3 sequence (DNA): TGTGCCAGTAGACAGACAGGGTATAGCAATCAGCCCCAGCATTTT.

This rearrangement joins TRBV20-1 to TRBJ2-3; 9 bases are a match to TRBD1. CDR3 length: 16 amino acids. The J segment lost 5 bases and the V segment lost 0 bases, leaving 9 bases of the junction unmatched. Germline V gene data show CDR1 as DFQATT and CDR2 as SNEGSKA (reference sequence). CDR3 bases: TGCAGTGCTAGAGATTTCGGGACAGGGTTTAGAGATACGCAGTATTTT. Its translation is CSARDFGTGFRDTQYF.

The V gene is TRBV6-5, the J gene TRBJ2-7, with D unclear. Looked up from germline, CDR1 is MNHEY and CDR2 is SVGAGI. The CDR3 sequence is 15 residues long. Trimming took 0 bases from V and 2 from J, leaving 11 bases between them. CDR3 nucleotide sequence: TGTGCCAGCAGTTACTCTACAGCAAAACCCTACGAGCAGTACTTC. It yields the protein CASSYSTAKPYEQYF.

J is TRBJ2-2 and V is TRBV5-1; 7 positions agree with TRBD1. V gave up 0 bases and J gave up 3 bases; unmatched junction bases: 2. Germline V gene sequence: CDR1 SGHRS, CDR2 YFSETQ. The CDR3 has 15 amino acids. CDR3 bases: TGCGCCAGCAGCTTGGGGGACAGCTACACCGGGGAGCTGTTTTTT. Translated: CASSLGDSYTGELFF.

The chain couples TRBV19 to TRBJ2-3; TRBD2 matches 10 bases. The trim removed 3 bases at V and 3 bases at J, leaving 6 bases unmatched. The CDR3 is made up of 16 amino acids. CDR1 LNHDA and CDR2 SQIVND come from the germline V gene (reference sequence). CDR3 in amino acids: CASSMRVAGGTDTQYF. The CDR3 DNA reads as TGTGCCAGTAGTATGCGGGTAGCGGGAGGAACAGATACGCAGTATTTT.

The rearrangement joins TRBV6-5 to TRBJ1-3; no reliable D call. Germline V gives CDR1 MNHEY, CDR2 SVGAGI. The CDR3 is 14 amino acids. Trimming shortened V by 5 bases and J by 0 bases, and 8 bases separated the two germline ends. The DNA for the CDR3 is TGTGCCAGCAGTCAAACAGTCTCTGGAAACACCATATATTTT. Its protein is CASSQTVSGNTIYF.

In this sample, this clonotype turned up a few times. This rearrangement joins TRBV5-5 to TRBJ1-5; possibly TRBD1 for D (5 bases). The CDR3 totals 14 residues. V lost 3 bases and J 2 bases, leaving 9 bases between the germline ends. Germline lookup yields CDR1 SGHKS and CDR2 YYEKEE (reference sequence). CDR3 sequence: CASSSDIGNQPQHF. CDR3 sequence (DNA): TGTGCCAGCAGCTCGGACATCGGCAATCAGCCCCAGCATTTT.

The chain links TRBV30 to TRBJ2-1; TRBD2 agrees at 14 bases. From germline, CDR1 is GTSNPN and CDR2 SVGIG (reference sequence). CDR3 size: 14 residues. V lost 4 bases to trimming and J lost 10 bases; unmatched junction nucleotides: 6. The DNA for the CDR3 is TGTGCCTGGATGGGGACTAGCGGGAGTGGGGAGCAGTTCTTC. Protein: CAWMGTSGSGEQFF.

This clonotype came up a few times. V and J are TRBV6-2 or TRBV6-3 and TRBJ2-1; D is perhaps TRBD2 (6 bases). The CDR3 length is 14 residues. CDR1 is MNHEY and CDR2 is SVGEGT in the germline V gene. The ends were cut back, 8 bases at V and 6 bases at J, with 17 bases in the middle. The CDR3 reads CASRRAGSPNEQFF. The DNA of the CDR3 is TGTGCCAGCCGGCGGGCGGGAAGCCCCAATGAGCAGTTCTTC.

The chain employs TRBV19 and TRBJ2-7; 7 positions agree with TRBD1. CDR1 and CDR2 from the germline V gene are LNHDA and SQIVND (reference sequence). This CDR3 has 14 residues. The V and J ends lost 4 bases and 1 base, in that order; junction bases with no gene match: 4. CDR3 loop: CASSTPGQSYEQYF. CDR3 nucleotides: TGTGCCAGTAGTACTCCGGGACAGTCCTACGAGCAGTACTTC.

This clonotype has just one count. This chain uses TRBV30 with TRBJ1-5; D unclear. Germline loops: CDR1 GTSNPN, CDR2 SVGIG (reference sequence). Trimming cost V 3 bases and J 1 base, with 4 bases left between them. The CDR3 is made up of 12 amino acids. The CDR3, as DNA: TGTGCCTGGAGGGTCAGCAATCAGCCCCAGCATTTT. Amino acid sequence: CAWRVSNQPQHF.

The chain is built from TRBV6-5 and TRBJ2-1, with 10 positions matching TRBD2. With V trimmed by 2 bases and J by 10 bases, 8 bases remained unmatched. Germline V gives CDR1 MNHEY, CDR2 SVGAGI. The CDR3 sequence is 15 residues long. CDR3 amino acids: CASSYRNLAGGEQFF. CDR3 DNA sequence: TGTGCCAGCAGTTACCGCAATTTAGCGGGAGGCGAGCAGTTCTTC.

V and J are TRBV6-5 and TRBJ2-1, with D tentatively TRBD2 (5 bases). The CDR3 covers 15 residues. The V and J ends lost 2 bases and 5 bases respectively, with 13 bases between them. Germline loops: CDR1 MNHEY, CDR2 SVGAGI. This chain's CDR3 is CASSYGIARDNEQFF. The CDR3 nucleotides are TGTGCCAGCAGTTACGGGATAGCGCGAGACAATGAGCAGTTCTTC.

The chain joins TRBV20-1 to TRBJ2-3; D possibly matches TRBD1 or TRBD2 (5 bases each). Trimming pared 1 base from V and 3 bases from J, leaving 14 bases between. Per the germline V gene, CDR1 is DFQATT and CDR2 is SNEGSKA (reference sequence). This CDR3 has 15 residues. The CDR3 sequence: CSARGPGRRTDTQYF. The CDR3 DNA reads as TGCAGTGCTAGAGGCCCAGGGAGAAGGACAGATACGCAGTATTTT.

The rearrangement links TRBV29-1 to TRBJ2-7, with 11 bases identical to TRBD2. The germline CDR1 and CDR2 sequences are SQVTM and ANQGSEA. Germline trimming cut 7 bases from V and 4 bases from J; bases unmatched to any gene: 6. The CDR3 has 13 residues. In DNA form, the CDR3 reads TGCAGCGCCATGACTAGCGGGATGTACGAGCAGTACTTC. Protein product: CSAMTSGMYEQYF.

The CDR3 protein is CASGLIRQALNTEAFF. Here the CDR3 DNA reads TGTGCCAGCGGTTTAATAAGACAGGCGTTGAACACTGAAGCTTTCTTT. The chain joins TRBV6-5 to TRBJ1-1; possible D gene TRBD1, 6 bases. The CDR3 sequence is 16 residues long. V dropped 8 bases and J dropped 0 bases, with 19 bases sitting between them. Per the germline V gene, CDR1 is MNHEY and CDR2 is SVGAGI.

The chain carries TRBV11-1 and TRBJ2-1; 11 nucleotides match TRBD2. Trimming cost V 5 bases and J 5 bases; bases outside gene matches: 2. From germline, CDR1 is SGHAT and CDR2 FQDESV (reference sequence). CDR3 length: 14 amino acids. The CDR3 bases are TGTGCCAGCAGCGGACTAGCGGGCCACAATGAGCAGTTCTTC. Its translation: CASSGLAGHNEQFF.

The CDR3 region is CASSYLRLGGVTDTQYF. The CDR3 DNA is TGTGCCAGCAGTTACCTCCGACTAGGTGGTGTGACAGATACGCAGTATTTT. The rearrangement links TRBV6-5 to TRBJ2-3; TRBD2 is a possible D gene (6 bases). V was cut by 2 bases and J by 3 bases, with 18 bases left in between. There are 17 residues in the CDR3. Germline assignment: CDR1 MNHEY and CDR2 SVGAGI.

The V and J genes are TRBV29-1 and TRBJ2-7; D may be TRBD2 (6 bases). CDR1 is SQVTM and CDR2 is ANQGSEA in the germline V gene. V was clipped by 3 bases and J by 4 bases, with 19 bases between them. CDR3 length: 15 amino acids. The CDR3 region is CSVDLPGLEGYEQYF. CDR3 DNA: TGCAGCGTTGACCTACCGGGACTTGAGGGGTACGAGCAGTACTTC.

The rearrangement joins TRBV27 to TRBJ1-2; D is possibly TRBD1 (6 bases). Germline V gives CDR1 MNHEY, CDR2 SMNVEV (reference sequence). This CDR3 is built from 15 residues. V dropped 0 bases and J dropped 1 base, with 9 bases sitting between them. CDR3 in DNA: TGTGCCAGCAGTTTATCAGGGGGTTATAACTATGGCTACACCTTC. This encodes CASSLSGGYNYGYTF.

In its sample, this clonotype was seen a few times. The chain employs TRBV6-5 and TRBJ1-1; D is unclear. CDR3 length: 13 residues. The germline CDR1 and CDR2 sequences are MNHEY and SVGAGI. The V end lost 8 bases, the J end lost 4 bases, and 14 bases lay between the germline ends. CDR3 DNA sequence: TGTGCCAGCCGGGAGCAAGGTGCCACTGAAGCTTTCTTT. Its translation is CASREQGATEAFF.

The J gene is TRBJ1-1, the V gene TRBV29-1; TRBD1 is a possible D gene (6 bases). The CDR3 contains 13 residues. CDR1 is SQVTM, CDR2 ANQGSEA, per germline. V was shortened by 3 bases and J by 6 bases, with 14 bases between the two germline ends. The CDR3 is CSVEGDIQSEAFF. The CDR3 DNA sequence: TGCAGCGTTGAGGGGGACATTCAATCTGAAGCTTTCTTT.

V gene TRBV29-1 combines with J gene TRBJ2-1, with D possibly TRBD1 on 5 matching bases. The closer fit of TRBJ2-5 to the DNA end suggests the J call may be wrong. This CDR3 is 13 amino acids long. The germline V gene encodes CDR1 SQVTM and CDR2 ANQGSEA. CDR3 sequence: CSVDSTEEETQYF. The CDR3 coding sequence is TGCAGCGTGGATTCGACAGAGGAAGAGACCCAGTACTTC.